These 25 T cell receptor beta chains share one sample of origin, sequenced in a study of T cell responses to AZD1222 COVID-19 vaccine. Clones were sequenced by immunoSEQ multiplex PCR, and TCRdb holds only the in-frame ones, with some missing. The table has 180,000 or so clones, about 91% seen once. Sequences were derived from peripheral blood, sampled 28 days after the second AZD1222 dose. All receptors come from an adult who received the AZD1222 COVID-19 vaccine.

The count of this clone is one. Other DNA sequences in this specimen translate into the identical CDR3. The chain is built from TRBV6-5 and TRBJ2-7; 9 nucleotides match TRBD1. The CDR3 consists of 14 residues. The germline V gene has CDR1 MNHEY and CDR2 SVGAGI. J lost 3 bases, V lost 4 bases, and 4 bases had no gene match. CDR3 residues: CASSSGTGYYEQYF. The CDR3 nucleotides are TGTGCCAGCAGTTCCGGGACAGGGTACTACGAGCAGTACTTC.

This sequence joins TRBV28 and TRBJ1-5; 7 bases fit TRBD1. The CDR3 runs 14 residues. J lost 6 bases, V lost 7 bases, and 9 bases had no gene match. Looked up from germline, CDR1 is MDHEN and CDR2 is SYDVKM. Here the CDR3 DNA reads TGTGCCAGCATGTCAGGGGGGGTGGTTCAGCCCCAGCATTTT. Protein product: CASMSGGVVQPQHF.

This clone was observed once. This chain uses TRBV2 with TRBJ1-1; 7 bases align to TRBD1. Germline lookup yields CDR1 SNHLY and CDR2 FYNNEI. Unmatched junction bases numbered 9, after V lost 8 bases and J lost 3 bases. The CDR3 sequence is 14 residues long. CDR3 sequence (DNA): TGTGCCAGCGGGCGACAGGGTTCCGACACTGAAGCTTTCTTT. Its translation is CASGRQGSDTEAFF.

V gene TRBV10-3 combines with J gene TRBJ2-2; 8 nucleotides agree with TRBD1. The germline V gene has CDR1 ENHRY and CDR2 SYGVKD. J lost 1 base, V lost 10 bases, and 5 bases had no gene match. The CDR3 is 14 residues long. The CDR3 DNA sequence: TGTGCCACAACCGGGACAGGGAACACCGGGGAGCTGTTTTTT. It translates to CATTGTGNTGELFF.

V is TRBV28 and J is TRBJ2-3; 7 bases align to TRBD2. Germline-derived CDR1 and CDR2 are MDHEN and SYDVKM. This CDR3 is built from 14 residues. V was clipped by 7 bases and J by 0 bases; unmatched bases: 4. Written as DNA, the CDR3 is TGTGCCAGCATCGACGGGAGGAGCACAGATACGCAGTATTTT. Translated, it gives CASIDGRSTDTQYF. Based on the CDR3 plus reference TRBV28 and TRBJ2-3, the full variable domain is DVKVTQSSRYLVKRTGEKVFLECVQDMDHENMFWYRQDPGLGLRLIYFSYDVKMKEKGDIPEGYSVSREKKERFSLILESASTNQTSMYLCASIDGRSTDTQYFGPGTRLTVL.

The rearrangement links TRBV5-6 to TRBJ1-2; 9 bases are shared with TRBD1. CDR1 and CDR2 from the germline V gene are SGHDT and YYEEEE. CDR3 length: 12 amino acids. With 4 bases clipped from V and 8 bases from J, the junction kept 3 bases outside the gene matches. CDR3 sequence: CASSRTGDGYTF. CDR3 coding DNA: TGTGCCAGCAGCCGGACAGGGGACGGCTACACCTTC.

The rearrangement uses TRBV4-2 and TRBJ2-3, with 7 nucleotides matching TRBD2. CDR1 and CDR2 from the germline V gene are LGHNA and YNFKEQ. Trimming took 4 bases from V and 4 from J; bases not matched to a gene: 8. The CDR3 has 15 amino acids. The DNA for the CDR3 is TGTGCCAGCAGCCCTGACGGGAGGTCGGCAGATACGCAGTATTTT. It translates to CASSPDGRSADTQYF.

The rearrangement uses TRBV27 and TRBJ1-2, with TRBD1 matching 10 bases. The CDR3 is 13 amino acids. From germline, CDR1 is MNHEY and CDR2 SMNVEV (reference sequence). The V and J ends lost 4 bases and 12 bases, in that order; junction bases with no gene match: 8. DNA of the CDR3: TGTGCCAGCAGTTCGACAGGGGGCGCCGCCAACACCTTC. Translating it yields CASSSTGGAANTF.

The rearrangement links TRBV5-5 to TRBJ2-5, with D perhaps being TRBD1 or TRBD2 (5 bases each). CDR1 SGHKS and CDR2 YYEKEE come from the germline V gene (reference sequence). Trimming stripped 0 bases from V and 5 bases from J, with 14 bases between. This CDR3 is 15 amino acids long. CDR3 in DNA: TGTGCCAGCAGCTTGGCCGACGGGGCCAGGGAGACCCAGTACTTC. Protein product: CASSLADGARETQYF.

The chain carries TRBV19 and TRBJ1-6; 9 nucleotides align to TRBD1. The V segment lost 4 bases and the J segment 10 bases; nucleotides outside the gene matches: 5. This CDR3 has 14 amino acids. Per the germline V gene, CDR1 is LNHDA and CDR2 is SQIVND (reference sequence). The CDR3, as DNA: TGTGCCAGTAGTAAAGGGACAGGGAGATCACCCCTCCACTTT. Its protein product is CASSKGTGRSPLHF.

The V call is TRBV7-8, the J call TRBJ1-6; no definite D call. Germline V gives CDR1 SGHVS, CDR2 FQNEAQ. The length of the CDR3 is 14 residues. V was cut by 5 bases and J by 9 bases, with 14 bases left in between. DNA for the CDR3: TGTGCCAGCAGCAGAAGCGGGCCGAGTTCACCCCTCCACTTT. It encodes CASSRSGPSSPLHF.

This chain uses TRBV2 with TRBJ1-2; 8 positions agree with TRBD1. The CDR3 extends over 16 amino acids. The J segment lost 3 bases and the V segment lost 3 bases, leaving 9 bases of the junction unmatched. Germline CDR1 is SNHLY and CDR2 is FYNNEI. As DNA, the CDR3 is TGTGCCAGCAGTGACGGCAGGGGGCGCGTCGACTATGGCTACACCTTC. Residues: CASSDGRGRVDYGYTF. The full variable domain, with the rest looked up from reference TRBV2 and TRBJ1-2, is EPEVTQTPSHQVTQMGQEVILRCVPISNHLYFYWYRQILGQKVEFLVSFYNNEISEKSEIFDDQFSVERPDGSNFTLKIRSTKLEDSAMYFCASSDGRGRVDYGYTFGSGTRLTVV.

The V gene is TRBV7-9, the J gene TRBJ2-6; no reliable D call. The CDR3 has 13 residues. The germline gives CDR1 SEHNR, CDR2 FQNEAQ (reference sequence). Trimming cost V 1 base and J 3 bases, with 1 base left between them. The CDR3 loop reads CASSLDGANVLTF. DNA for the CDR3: TGTGCCAGCAGCTTAGATGGGGCCAACGTCCTGACTTTC.

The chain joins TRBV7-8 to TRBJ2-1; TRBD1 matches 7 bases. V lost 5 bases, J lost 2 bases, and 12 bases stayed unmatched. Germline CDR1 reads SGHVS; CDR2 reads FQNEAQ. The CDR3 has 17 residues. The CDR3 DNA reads TGTGCCAGCAGCCCCAAGCGGACAGGACAGCCCTACAATGAGCAGTTCTTC. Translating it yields CASSPKRTGQPYNEQFF.

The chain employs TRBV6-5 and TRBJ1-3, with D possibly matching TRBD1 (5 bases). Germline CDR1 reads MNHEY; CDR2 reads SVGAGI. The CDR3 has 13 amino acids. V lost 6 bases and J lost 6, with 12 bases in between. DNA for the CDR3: TGTGCCAGCAGCCACCGAGGGGAAAACACCATATATTTT. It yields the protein CASSHRGENTIYF.

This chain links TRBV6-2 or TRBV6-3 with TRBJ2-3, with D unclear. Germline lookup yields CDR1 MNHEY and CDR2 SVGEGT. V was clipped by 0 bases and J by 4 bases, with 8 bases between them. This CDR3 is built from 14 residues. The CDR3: CASSYSIQPDTQYF. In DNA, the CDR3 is TGTGCCAGCAGTTACTCAATCCAGCCAGATACGCAGTATTTT.

CDR3 amino acids: CASSYEDAGKNEQFF. The CDR3 DNA sequence: TGTGCCAGCAGTTACGAAGATGCAGGAAAGAATGAGCAGTTCTTC. This chain connects TRBV6-5 to TRBJ2-1; the D is unclear. This CDR3 is 15 amino acids long. CDR1 MNHEY and CDR2 SVGAGI come from the germline V gene. Trimming removed 2 bases at V and 7 bases at J, with 15 bases between.

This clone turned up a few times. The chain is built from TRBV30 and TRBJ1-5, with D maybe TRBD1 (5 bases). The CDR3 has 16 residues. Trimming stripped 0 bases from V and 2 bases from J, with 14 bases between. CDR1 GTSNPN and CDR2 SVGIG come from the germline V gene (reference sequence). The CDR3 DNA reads TGTGCCTGGAGTGTATCCGGGGGAGCGGGCAATCAGCCCCAGCATTTT. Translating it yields CAWSVSGGAGNQPQHF.

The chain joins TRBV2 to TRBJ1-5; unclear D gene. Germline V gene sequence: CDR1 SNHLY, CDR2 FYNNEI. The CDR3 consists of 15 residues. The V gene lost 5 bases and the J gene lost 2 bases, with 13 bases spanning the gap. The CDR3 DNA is TGTGCCAGCAGTTCAGCCTCGGGAGGCAATCAGCCCCAGCATTTT. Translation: CASSSASGGNQPQHF.

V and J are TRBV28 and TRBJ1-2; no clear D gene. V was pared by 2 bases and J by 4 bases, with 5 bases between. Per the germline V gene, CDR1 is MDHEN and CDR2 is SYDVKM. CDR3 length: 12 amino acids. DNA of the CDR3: TGTGCCAGCAGTTTACAGGTCTATGGCTACACCTTC. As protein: CASSLQVYGYTF.

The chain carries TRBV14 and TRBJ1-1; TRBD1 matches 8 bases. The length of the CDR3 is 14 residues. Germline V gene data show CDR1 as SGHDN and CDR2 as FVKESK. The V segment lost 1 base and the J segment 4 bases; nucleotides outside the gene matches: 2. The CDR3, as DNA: TGTGCCAGCAGCCAAGTCAGGGGGCTCACTGAAGCTTTCTTT. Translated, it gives CASSQVRGLTEAFF. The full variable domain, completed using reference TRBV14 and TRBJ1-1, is EAGVTQFPSHSVIEKGQTVTLRCDPISGHDNLYWYRRVMGKEIKFLLHFVKESKQDESGMPNNRFLAERTGGTYSTLKVQPAELEDSGVYFCASSQVRGLTEAFFGQGTRLTVV.

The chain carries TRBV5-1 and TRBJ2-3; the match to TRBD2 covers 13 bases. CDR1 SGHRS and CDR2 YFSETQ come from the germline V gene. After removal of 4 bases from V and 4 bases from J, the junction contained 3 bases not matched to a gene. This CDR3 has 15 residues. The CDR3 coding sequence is TGCGCCAGCAGCCAACTAGCGGGAGGGCCAGATACGCAGTATTTT. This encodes CASSQLAGGPDTQYF.

CDR3 DNA: TGTGCCAGCAGTGTGAACAGGAATCAGCCCCAGCATTTT. Amino acid sequence: CASSVNRNQPQHF. The gene calls are TRBV2 and TRBJ1-5; tentatively, D is TRBD1 (5 bases). From germline, CDR1 is SNHLY and CDR2 FYNNEI. V lost 4 bases and J lost 4, with 8 bases in between. The CDR3 is 13 residues long.

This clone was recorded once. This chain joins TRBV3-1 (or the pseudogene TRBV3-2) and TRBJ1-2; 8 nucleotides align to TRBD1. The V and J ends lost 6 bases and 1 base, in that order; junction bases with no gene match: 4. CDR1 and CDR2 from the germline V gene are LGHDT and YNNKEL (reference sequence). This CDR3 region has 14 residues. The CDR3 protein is CASRAGGDNYGYTF. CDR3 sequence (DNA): TGTGCCAGCAGGGCAGGGGGCGATAACTATGGCTACACCTTC.

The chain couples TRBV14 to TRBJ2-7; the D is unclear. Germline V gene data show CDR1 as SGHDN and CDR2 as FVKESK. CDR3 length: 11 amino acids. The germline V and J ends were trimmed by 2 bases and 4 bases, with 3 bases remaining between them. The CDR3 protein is CASSQTYEQYF. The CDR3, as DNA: TGTGCCAGCAGCCAAACTTACGAGCAGTACTTC.